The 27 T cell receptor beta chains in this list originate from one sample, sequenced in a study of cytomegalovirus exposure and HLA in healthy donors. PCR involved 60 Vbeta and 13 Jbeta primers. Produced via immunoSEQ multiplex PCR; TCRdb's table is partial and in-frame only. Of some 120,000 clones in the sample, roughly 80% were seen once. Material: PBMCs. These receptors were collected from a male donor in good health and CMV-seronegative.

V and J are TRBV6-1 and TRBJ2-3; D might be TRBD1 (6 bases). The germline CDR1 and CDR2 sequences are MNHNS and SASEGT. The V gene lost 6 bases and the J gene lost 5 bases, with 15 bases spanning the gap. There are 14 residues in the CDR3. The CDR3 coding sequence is TGTGCCAGCAGGACAAGACAGGCAGGAGATACGCAGTATTTT. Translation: CASRTRQAGDTQYF.

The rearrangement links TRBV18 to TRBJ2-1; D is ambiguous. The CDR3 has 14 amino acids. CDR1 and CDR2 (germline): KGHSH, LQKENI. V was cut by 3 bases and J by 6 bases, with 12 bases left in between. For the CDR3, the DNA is TGTGCCAGCTCACCTTCCCGGTTGTCCAATGAGCAGTTCTTC. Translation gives CASSPSRLSNEQFF.

The CDR3 coding sequence is TGTGCCAGCAGCCGATTTGCGACAGGTTACCAAGAGACCCAGTACTTC. This translates into CASSRFATGYQETQYF. The chain has TRBV5-5 and TRBJ2-5, with a tentative D call TRBD1 (6 bases). The CDR3 length is 16 residues. With 4 bases removed from V and 0 bases from J, the gap between germline ends came to 16 bases. The germline V gene encodes CDR1 SGHKS and CDR2 YYEKEE (reference sequence).

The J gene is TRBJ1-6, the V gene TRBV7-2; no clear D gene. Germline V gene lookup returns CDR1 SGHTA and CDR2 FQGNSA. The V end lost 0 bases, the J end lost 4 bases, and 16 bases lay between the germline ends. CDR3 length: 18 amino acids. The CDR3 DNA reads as TGTGCCAGCAGCTTAGCCTCCGGTCTAGGATGGTATAATTCACCCCTCCACTTT. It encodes CASSLASGLGWYNSPLHF.

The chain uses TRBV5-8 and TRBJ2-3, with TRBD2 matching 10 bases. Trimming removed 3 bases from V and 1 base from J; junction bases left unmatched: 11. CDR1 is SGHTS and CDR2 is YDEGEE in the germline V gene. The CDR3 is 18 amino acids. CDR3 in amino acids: CASSSGASGGVGTDTQYF. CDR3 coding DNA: TGTGCCAGCAGCTCGGGGGCTAGCGGGGGCGTGGGCACAGATACGCAGTATTTT.

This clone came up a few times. The CDR3 here is CASRQPGGDLSQYF. CDR3 sequence (DNA): TGTGCCAGCAGACAACCCGGCGGTGATTTGTCCCAGTACTTC. The chain couples TRBV7-2 to TRBJ2-5; D unresolved. The CDR3 has 14 amino acids. Trimming left V 6 bases short and J 9 bases short, with 20 bases between. Germline V gives CDR1 SGHTA, CDR2 FQGNSA.

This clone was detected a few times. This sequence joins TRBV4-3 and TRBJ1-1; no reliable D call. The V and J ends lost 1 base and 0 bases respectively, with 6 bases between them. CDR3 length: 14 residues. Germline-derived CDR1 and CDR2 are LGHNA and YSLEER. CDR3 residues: CASSQGEMNTEAFF. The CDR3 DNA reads TGCGCCAGCAGCCAAGGGGAGATGAACACTGAAGCTTTCTTT.

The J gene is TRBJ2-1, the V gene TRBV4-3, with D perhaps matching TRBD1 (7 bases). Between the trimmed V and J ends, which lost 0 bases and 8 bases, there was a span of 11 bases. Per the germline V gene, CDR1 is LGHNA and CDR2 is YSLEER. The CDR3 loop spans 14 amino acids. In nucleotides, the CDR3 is TGCGCCAGCAGCCAAGATACCAGGGGGGATGAGCAGTTCTTC. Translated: CASSQDTRGDEQFF.

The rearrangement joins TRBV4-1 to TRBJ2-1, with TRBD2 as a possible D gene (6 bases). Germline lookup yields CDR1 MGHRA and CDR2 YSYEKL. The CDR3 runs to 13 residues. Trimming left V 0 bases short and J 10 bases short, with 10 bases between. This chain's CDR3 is CASSQEVAGEQFF. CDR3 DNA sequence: TGCGCCAGCAGCCAAGAAGTGGCGGGAGAGCAGTTCTTC.

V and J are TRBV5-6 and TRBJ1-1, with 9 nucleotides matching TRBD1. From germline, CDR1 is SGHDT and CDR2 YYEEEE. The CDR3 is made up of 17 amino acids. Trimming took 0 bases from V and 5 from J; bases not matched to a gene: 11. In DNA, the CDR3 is TGTGCCAGCAGCTTGGACAGGGGGCAGGGGGGGCGAACTGAAGCTTTCTTT. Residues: CASSLDRGQGGRTEAFF.

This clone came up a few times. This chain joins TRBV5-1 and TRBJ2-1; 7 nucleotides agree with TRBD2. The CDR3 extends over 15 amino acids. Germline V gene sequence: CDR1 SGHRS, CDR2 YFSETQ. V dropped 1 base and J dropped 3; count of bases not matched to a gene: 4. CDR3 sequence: CASSLQRGDYNEQFF. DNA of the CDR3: TGCGCCAGCAGCTTGCAGCGGGGAGACTACAATGAGCAGTTCTTC.

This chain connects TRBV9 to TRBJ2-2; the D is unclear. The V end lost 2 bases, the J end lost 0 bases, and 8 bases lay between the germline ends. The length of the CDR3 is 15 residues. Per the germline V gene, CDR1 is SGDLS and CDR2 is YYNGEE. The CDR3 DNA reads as TGTGCCAGCAGCGTTGGTAGTCCGAACACCGGGGAGCTGTTTTTT. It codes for CASSVGSPNTGELFF. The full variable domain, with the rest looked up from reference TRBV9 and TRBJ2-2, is DSGVTQTPKHLITATGQRVTLRCSPRSGDLSVYWYQQSLDQGLQFLIQYYNGEERAKGNILERFSAQQFPDLHSELNLSSLELGDSALYFCASSVGSPNTGELFFGEGSRLTVL.

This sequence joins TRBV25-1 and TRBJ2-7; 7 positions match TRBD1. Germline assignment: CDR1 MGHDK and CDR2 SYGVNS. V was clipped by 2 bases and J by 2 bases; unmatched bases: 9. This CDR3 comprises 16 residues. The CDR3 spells CASSEEVGDRPYEQYF. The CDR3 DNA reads TGTGCCAGCAGTGAAGAGGTCGGGGACAGACCCTACGAGCAGTACTTC.

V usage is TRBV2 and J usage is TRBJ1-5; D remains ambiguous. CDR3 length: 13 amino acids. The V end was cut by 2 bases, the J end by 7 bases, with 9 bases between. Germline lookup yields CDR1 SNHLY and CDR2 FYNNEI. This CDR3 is CASSELGSQPQHF. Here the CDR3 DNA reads TGTGCCAGCAGTGAACTCGGGTCCCAGCCCCAGCATTTT.

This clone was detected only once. CDR3 in DNA: TGTGCCTGGAGCGGCGGGACAGGGGGACCCGAGCAGTACTTC. Translated, it gives CAWSGGTGGPEQYF. V gene TRBV30 combines with J gene TRBJ2-7; the match to TRBD1 covers 11 bases. This CDR3 region has 14 residues. The trim removed 3 bases at V and 6 bases at J, leaving 7 bases unmatched. The V gene's germline CDR1 is GTSNPN and CDR2 SVGIG (reference sequence).

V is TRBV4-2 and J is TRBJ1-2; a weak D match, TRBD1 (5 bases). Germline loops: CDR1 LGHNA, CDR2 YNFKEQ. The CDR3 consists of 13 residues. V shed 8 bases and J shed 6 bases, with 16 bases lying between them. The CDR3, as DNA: TGTGCCAGCGGTCCCCGCACGGGGGATGGCTACACCTTC. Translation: CASGPRTGDGYTF.

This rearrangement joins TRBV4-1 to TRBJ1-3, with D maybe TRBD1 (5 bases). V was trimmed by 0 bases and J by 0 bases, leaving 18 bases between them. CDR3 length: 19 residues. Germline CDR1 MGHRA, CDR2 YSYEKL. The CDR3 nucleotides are TGCGCCAGCAGCCAAGAAGGGTATCAGGGCCCGCTCTCTGGAAACACCATATATTTT. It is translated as CASSQEGYQGPLSGNTIYF.

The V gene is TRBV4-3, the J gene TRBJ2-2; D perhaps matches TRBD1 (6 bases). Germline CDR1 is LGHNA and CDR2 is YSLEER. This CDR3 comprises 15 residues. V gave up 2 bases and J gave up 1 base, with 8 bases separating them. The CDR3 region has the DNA TGCGCCAGCAGCCAAATGACAGGGAACACCGGGGAGCTGTTTTTT. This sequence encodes CASSQMTGNTGELFF.

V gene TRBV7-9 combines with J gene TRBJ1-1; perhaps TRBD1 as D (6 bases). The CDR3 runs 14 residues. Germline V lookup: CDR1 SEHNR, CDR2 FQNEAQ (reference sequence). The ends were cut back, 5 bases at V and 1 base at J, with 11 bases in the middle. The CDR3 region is CASSPGGRNTEAFF. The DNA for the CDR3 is TGTGCCAGCAGCCCTGGGGGCAGGAACACTGAAGCTTTCTTT.

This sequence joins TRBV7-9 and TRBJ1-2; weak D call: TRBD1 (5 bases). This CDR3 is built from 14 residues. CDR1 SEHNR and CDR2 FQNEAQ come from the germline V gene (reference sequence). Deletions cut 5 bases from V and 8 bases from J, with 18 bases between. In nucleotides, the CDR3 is TGTGCCAGCAGCCCCTCAGGGTTCTATCTAGGCTACACCTTC. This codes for CASSPSGFYLGYTF.

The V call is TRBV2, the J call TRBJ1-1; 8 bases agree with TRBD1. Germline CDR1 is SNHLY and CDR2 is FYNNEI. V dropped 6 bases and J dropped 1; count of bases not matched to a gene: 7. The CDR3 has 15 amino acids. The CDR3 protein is CASSLETGENTEAFF. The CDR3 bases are TGTGCCAGCAGCCTAGAGACAGGGGAGAACACTGAAGCTTTCTTT.

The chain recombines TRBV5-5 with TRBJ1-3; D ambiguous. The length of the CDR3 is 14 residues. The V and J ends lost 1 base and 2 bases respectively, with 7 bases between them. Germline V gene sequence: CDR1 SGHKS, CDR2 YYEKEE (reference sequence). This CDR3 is CASSLLTAGNTIYF. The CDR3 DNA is TGTGCCAGCAGCTTGTTAACGGCTGGAAACACCATATATTTT.

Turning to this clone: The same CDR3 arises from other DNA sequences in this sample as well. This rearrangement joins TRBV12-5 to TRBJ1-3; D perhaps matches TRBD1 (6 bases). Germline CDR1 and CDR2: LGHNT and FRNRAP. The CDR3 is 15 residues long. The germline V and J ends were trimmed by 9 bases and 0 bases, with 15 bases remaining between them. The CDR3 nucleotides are TGTGCTAGCGGCTCCGACAGGACCTCTGGAAACACCATATATTTT. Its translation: CASGSDRTSGNTIYF.

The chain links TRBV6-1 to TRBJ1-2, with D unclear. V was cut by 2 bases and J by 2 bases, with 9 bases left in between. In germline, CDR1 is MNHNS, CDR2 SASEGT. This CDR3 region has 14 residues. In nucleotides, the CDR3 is TGTGCCAGCAGTGAATTCCCAGGAAACTATGGCTACACCTTC. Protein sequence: CASSEFPGNYGYTF.

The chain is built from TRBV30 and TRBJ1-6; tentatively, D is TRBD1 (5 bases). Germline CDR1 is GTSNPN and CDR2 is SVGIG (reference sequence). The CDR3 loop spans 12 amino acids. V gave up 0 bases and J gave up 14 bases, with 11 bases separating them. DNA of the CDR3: TGTGCCTGGAGTGTTGTAGGGGCGACCCTCCACTTT. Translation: CAWSVVGATLHF. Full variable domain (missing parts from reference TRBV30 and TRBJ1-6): SQTIHQWPATLVQPVGSPLSLECTVEGTSNPNLYWYRQAAGRGLQLLFYSVGIGQISSEVPQNLSASRPQDRQFILSSKKLLLSDSGFYLCAWSVVGATLHFGNGTRLTVT.

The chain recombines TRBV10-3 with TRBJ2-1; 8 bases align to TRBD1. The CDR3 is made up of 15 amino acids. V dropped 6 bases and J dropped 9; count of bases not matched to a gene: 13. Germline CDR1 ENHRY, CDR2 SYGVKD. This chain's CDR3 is CAISSIGTGFVEQFF. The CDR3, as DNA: TGTGCCATCAGCTCGATCGGGACAGGTTTTGTTGAGCAGTTCTTC.

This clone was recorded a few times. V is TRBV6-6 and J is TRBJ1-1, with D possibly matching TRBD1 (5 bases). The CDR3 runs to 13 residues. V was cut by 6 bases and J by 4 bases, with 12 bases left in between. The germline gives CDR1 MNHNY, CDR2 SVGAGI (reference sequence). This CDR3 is CASSHQGGTEAFF. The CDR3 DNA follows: TGTGCCAGCAGCCACCAGGGAGGCACTGAAGCTTTCTTT.